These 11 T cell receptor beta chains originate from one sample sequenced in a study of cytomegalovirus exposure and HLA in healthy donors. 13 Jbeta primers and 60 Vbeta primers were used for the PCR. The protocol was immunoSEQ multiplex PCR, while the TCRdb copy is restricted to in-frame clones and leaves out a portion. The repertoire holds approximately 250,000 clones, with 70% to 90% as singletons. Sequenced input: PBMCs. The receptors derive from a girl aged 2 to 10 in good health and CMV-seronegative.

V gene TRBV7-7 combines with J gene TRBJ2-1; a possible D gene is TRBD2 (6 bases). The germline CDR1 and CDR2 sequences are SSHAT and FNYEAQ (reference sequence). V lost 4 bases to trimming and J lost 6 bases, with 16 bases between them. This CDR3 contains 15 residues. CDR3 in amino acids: CASSSLGGGSNEQFF. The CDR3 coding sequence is TGTGCCAGCAGCTCCTTAGGTGGGGGGTCCAATGAGCAGTTCTTC.

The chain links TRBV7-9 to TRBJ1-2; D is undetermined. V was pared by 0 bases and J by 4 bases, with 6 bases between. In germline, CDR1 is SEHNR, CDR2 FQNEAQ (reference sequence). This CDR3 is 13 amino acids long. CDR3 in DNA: TGTGCCAGCAGCTTAGCAGCTTCCTATGGCTACACCTTC. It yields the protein CASSLAASYGYTF.

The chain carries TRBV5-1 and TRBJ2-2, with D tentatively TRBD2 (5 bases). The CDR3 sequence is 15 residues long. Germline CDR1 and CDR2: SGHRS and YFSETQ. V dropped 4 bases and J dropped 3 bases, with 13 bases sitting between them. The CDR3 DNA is TGCGCCAGCAGCCCCAGACTAACTTACACCGGGGAGCTGTTTTTT. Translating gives CASSPRLTYTGELFF.

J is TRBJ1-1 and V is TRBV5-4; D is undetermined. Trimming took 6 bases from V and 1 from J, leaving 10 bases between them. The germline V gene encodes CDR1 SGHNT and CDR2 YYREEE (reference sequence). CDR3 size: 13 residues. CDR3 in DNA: TGTGCCAGCATTGGCCGGGGGAACACTGAAGCTTTCTTT. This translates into CASIGRGNTEAFF.

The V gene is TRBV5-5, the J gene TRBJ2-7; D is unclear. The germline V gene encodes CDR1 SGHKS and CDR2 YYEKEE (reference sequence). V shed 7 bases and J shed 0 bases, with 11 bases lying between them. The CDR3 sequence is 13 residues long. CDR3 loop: CASGALSSYEQYF. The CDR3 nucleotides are TGTGCCAGCGGAGCCTTGAGCTCCTACGAGCAGTACTTC.

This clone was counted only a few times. CDR3 bases: TGTGCCAGCAGCTTAATGGCAGGGGGGACTGAAGCTTTCTTT. Translated: CASSLMAGGTEAFF. This chain connects TRBV7-9 to TRBJ1-1, with 7 bases matching TRBD1. The CDR3 length is 14 residues. Germline CDR1 is SEHNR and CDR2 is FQNEAQ (reference sequence). J gave up 5 bases and V 2 bases, and 5 bases lay outside the gene matches.

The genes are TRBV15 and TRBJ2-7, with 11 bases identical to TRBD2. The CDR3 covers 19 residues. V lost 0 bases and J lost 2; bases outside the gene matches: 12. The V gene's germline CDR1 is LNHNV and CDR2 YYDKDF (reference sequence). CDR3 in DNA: TGTGCCACCAGCAGAGATCGAGTAGCGGGAGGGCCTTTAACCTACGAGCAGTACTTC. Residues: CATSRDRVAGGPLTYEQYF.

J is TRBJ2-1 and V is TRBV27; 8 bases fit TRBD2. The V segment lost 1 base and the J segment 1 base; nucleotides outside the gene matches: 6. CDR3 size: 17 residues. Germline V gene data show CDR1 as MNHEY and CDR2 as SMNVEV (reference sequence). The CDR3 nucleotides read TGTGCCAGCAGTTTATATCCAGCGGGGGTTTCCTACAATGAGCAGTTCTTC. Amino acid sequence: CASSLYPAGVSYNEQFF.

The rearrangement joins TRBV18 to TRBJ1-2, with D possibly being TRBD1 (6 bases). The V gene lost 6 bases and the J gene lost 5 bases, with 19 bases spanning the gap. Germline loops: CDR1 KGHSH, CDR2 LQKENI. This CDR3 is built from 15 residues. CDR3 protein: CASSMTAGAEYGYTF. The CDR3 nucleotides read TGTGCCAGCTCGATGACGGCAGGGGCCGAATATGGCTACACCTTC.

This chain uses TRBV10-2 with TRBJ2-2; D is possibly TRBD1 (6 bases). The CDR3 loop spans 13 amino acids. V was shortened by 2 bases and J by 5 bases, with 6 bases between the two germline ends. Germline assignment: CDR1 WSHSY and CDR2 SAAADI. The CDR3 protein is CASSEQGTGELFF. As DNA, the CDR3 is TGCGCCAGCAGTGAGCAGGGGACCGGGGAGCTGTTTTTT.

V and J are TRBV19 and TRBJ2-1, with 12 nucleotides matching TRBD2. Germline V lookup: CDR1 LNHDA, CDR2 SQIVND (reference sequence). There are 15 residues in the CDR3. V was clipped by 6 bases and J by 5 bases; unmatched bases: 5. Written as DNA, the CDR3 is TGTGCCAGTAGCCCTAGCGGGGGGGCCCACAATGAGCAGTTCTTC. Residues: CASSPSGGAHNEQFF. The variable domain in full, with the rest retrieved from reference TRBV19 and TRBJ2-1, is DGGITQSPKYLFRKEGQNVTLSCEQNLNHDAMYWYRQDPGQGLRLIYYSQIVNDFQKGDIAEGYSVSREKKESFPLTVTSAQKNPTAFYLCASSPSGGAHNEQFFGPGTRLTVL.